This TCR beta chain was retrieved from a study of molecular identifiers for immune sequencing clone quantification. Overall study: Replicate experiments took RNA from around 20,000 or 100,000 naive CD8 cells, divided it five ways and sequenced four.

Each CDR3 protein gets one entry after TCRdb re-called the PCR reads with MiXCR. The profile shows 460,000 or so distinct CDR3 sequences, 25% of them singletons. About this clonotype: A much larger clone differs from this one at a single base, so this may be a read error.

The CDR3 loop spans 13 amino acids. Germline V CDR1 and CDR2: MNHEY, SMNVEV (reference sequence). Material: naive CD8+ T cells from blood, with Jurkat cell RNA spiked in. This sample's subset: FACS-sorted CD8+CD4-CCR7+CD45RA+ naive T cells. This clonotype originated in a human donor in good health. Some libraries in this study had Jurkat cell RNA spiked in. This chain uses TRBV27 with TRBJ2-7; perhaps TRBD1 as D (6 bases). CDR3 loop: CASSSGAAYGQYF. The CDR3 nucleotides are TGTGCCAGCAGTTCAGGGGCCGCCTACGGGCAGTACTTC.